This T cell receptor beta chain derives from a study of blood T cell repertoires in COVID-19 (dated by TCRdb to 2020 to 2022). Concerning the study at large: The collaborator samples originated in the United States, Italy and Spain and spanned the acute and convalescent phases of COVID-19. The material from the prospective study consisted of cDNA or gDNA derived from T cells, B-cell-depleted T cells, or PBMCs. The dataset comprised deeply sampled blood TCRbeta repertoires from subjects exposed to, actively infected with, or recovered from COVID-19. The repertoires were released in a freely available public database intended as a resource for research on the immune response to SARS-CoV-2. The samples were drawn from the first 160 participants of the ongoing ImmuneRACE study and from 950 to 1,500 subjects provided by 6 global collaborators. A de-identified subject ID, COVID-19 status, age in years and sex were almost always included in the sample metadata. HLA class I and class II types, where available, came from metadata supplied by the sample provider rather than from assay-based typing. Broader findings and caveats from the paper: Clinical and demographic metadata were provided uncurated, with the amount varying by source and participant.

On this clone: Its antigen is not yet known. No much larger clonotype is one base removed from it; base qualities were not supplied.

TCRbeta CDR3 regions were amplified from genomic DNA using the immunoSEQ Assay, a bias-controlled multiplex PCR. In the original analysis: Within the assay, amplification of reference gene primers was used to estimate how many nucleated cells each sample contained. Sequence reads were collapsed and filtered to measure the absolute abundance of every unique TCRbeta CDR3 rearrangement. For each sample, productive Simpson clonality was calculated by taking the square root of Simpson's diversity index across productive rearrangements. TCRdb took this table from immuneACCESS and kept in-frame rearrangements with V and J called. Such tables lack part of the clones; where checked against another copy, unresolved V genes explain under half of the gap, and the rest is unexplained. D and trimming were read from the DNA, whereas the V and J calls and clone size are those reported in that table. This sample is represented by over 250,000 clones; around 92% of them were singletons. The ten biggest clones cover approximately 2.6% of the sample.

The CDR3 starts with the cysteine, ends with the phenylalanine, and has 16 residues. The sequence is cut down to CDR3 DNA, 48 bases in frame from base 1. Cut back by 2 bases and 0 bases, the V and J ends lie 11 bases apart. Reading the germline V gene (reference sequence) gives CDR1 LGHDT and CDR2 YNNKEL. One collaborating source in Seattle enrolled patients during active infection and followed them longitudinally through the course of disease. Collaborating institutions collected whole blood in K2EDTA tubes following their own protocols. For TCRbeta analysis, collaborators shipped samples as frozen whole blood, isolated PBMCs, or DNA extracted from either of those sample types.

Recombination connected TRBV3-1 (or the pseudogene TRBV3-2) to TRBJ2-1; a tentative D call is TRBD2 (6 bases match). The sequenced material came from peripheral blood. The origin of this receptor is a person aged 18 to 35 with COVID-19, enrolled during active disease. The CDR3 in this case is CASSQLASSSYNEQFF. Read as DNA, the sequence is TGTGCCAGCAGCCAACTAGCGAGTAGCTCCTACAATGAGCAGTTCTTC.